This T cell receptor beta chain derives from a study of Ad26.COV2.S vaccination and SARS-CoV-2 variants. Here immunoSEQ multiplex PCR was the method, and the copy in TCRdb shows in-frame clones only, minus some. The table includes 350,000 to 500,000 clones, about 90% detected once. Remarks on this clone: Its target is unknown. Other DNA sequences in the same sample also yield this CDR3.

Documented treatment: roughly 18 received Ad26.COV2.S at low or high dose, single or two shots; roughly five received placebo; per-sample allocation not given. The investigators took samples on day 63 after the first vaccine or placebo injection. Study-wide results and limits: Breadth, reportedly substantial, characterized the spike-specific CD8+ and CD4+ T cell responses after vaccination.

Specimen: peripheral blood, collected in a trial of Ad26.COV2.S vaccine versus placebo. The clonotype originates from a person aged 18 to 65 who received the Ad26.COV2.S COVID-19 vaccine or a placebo.

CDR3 nucleotide sequence: TGTGCCAGTAGTATCAGGGGGAATAGCAATCAGCCCCAGCATTTT. As protein: CASSIRGNSNQPQHF. V gene TRBV19 combines with J gene TRBJ1-5; 7 nucleotides agree with TRBD1. The V segment lost 3 bases and the J segment 0 bases; nucleotides outside the gene matches: 2. Germline CDR1 LNHDA, CDR2 SQIVND (reference sequence). This CDR3 region has 15 residues.